This T cell receptor (beta chain) was retrieved from a study of blood T cell repertoires in COVID-19. Per the original data handling: Amplification with reference gene primers provided the estimates of nucleated cell counts. Generated by immunoSEQ multiplex PCR, the TCRdb table keeps only in-frame clones and is missing some. V, J and clone size are those of that table, while D and trimming were read from the DNA. This table holds a few hundred thousand clones, 87% found once. Germline lookup yields CDR1 SQVTM and CDR2 ANQGSEA. The CDR3 totals 14 residues. The V gene lost 5 bases and the J gene lost 4 bases, with 16 bases spanning the gap.

This rearrangement joins TRBV29-1 to TRBJ2-3; D might be TRBD2 (5 bases). The sample comprised peripheral blood. The receptor was isolated from a young man with active or convalescent COVID-19. CDR3 in amino acids: CSVRASLSADTQYF. Written as DNA, the CDR3 is TGCAGCGTTCGGGCTAGCCTATCGGCAGATACGCAGTATTTT.